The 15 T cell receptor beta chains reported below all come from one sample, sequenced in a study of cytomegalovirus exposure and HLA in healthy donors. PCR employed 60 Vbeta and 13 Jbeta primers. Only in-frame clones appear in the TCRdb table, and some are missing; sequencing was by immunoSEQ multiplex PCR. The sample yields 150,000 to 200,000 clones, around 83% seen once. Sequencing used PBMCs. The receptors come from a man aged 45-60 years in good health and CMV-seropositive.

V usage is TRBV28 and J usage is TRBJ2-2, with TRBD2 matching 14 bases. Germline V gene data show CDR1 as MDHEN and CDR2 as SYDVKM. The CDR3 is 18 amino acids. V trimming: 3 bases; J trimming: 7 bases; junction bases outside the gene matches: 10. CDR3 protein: CASSFPGLAGVSVGELFF. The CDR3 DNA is TGTGCCAGCAGTTTCCCGGGACTAGCGGGAGTAAGCGTCGGGGAGCTGTTTTTT. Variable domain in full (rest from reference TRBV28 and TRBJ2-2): DVKVTQSSRYLVKRTGEKVFLECVQDMDHENMFWYRQDPGLGLRLIYFSYDVKMKEKGDIPEGYSVSREKKERFSLILESASTNQTSMYLCASSFPGLAGVSVGELFFGEGSRLTVL.

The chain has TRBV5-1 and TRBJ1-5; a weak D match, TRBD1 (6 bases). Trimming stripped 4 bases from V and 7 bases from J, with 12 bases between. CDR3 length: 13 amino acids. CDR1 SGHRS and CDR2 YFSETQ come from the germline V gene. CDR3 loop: CASSPRGGQPQHF. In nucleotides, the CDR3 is TGCGCCAGCAGCCCTAGGGGGGGCCAGCCCCAGCATTTT.

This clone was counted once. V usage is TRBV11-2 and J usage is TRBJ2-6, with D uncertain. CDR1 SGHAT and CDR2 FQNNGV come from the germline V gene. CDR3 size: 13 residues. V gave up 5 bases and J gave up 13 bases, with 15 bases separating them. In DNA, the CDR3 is TGTGCCAGCAGCCTCTCCCGATCCCGGGTCCTGACTTTC. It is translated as CASSLSRSRVLTF.

This chain's CDR3 is CASSRYRDAQMNTEAFF. The CDR3 DNA reads as TGCGCCAGCAGTCGTTACAGGGACGCCCAAATGAACACTGAAGCTTTCTTT. The chain has TRBV5-1 and TRBJ1-1; D may be TRBD1 (6 bases). The germline V and J ends were trimmed by 5 bases and 0 bases, with 20 bases remaining between them. CDR3 length equals 17 residues. The germline CDR1 and CDR2 sequences are SGHRS and YFSETQ. The full variable domain, completed using reference TRBV5-1 and TRBJ1-1, is KAGVTQTPRYLIKTRGQQVTLSCSPISGHRSVSWYQQTPGQGLQFLFEYFSETQRNKGNFPGRFSGRQFSNSRSEMNVSTLELGDSALYLCASSRYRDAQMNTEAFFGQGTRLTVV.

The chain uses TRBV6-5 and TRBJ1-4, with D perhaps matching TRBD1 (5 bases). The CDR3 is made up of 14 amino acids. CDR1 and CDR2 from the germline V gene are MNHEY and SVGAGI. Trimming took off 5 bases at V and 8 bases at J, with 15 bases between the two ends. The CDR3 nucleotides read TGTGCCAGCAGTGTGTCGGGGGTTTGGGAAAAACTGTTTTTT. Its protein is CASSVSGVWEKLFF.

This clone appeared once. CDR3 residues: CASSKGTGGLDYEQYF. CDR3 in DNA: TGTGCCAGCAGCAAAGGGACAGGAGGTTTGGACTACGAGCAGTACTTC. The chain combines TRBV7-9 with TRBJ2-7; TRBD1 aligns across 8 bases. This CDR3 has 16 residues. The ends lost 5 bases at V and 3 bases at J; junction bases unmatched: 12. Germline V gene sequence: CDR1 SEHNR, CDR2 FQNEAQ (reference sequence).

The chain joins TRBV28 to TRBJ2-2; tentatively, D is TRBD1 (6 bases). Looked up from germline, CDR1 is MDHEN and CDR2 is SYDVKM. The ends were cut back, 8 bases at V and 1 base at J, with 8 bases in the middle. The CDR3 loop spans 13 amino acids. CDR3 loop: CASPDRNTGELFF. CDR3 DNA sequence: TGTGCCAGCCCGGACAGGAACACCGGGGAGCTGTTTTTT.

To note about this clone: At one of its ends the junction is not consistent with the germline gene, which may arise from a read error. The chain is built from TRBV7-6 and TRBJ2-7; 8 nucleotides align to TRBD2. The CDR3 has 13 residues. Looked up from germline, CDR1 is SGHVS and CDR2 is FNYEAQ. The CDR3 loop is CASSLESGLAFHF. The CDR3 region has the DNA TGTGCCAGCAGCTTAGAAAGCGGACTAGCTTTTCACTTC.

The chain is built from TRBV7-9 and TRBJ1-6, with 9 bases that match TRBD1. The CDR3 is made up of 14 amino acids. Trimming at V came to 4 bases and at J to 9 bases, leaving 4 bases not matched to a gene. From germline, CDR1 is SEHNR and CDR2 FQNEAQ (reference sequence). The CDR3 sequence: CASSSGTGLSPLHF. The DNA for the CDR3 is TGTGCCAGCAGCTCCGGGACAGGGCTTTCACCCCTCCACTTT. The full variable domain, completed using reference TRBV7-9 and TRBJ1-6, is DTGVSQNPRHKITKRGQNVTFRCDPISEHNRLYWYRQTLGQGPEFLTYFQNEAQLEKSRLLSDRFSAERPKGSFSTLEIQRTEQGDSAMYLCASSSGTGLSPLHFGNGTRLTVT.

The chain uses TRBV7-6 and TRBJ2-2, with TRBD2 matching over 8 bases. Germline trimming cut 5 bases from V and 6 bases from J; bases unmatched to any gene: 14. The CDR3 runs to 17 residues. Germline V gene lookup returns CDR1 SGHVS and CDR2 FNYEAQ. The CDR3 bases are TGTGCCAGCAGCGCTACCGGGGTAGCGGGATTGTCCGGGGAGCTGTTTTTT. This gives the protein CASSATGVAGLSGELFF. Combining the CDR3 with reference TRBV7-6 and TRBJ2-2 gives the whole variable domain GAGVSQSPRYKVTKRGQDVALRCDPISGHVSLYWYRQALGQGPEFLTYFNYEAQQDKSGLPNDRFSAERPEGSISTLTIQRTEQRDSAMYRCASSATGVAGLSGELFFGEGSRLTVL.

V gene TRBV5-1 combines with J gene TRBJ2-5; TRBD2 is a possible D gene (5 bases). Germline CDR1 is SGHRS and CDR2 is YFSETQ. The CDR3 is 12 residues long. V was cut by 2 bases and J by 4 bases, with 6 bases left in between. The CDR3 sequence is CASSLRGETQYF. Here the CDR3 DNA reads TGCGCCAGCAGCTTACGGGGAGAGACCCAGTACTTC. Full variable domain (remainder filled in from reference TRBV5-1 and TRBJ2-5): KAGVTQTPRYLIKTRGQQVTLSCSPISGHRSVSWYQQTPGQGLQFLFEYFSETQRNKGNFPGRFSGRQFSNSRSEMNVSTLELGDSALYLCASSLRGETQYFGPGTRLLVL.

CDR3 in amino acids: CASSESGDRALHF. CDR3 nucleotide sequence: TGCGCCAGCAGTGAGTCTGGGGACAGGGCCCTCCATTTT. The chain combines TRBV10-1 with TRBJ1-5; the match to TRBD1 covers 9 bases. The CDR3 runs 13 residues. V shed 0 bases, J shed 16 bases, and the junction held 7 bases outside the gene matches. Germline V CDR1 and CDR2: WNHNN, SYGVQD (reference sequence).

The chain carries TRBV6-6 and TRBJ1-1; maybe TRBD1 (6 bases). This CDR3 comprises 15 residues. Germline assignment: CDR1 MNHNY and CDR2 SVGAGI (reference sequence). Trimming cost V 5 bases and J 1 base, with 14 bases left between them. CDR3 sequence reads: CASSALRGRNTEAFF. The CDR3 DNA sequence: TGTGCCAGCAGTGCCCTGAGGGGGAGGAACACTGAAGCTTTCTTT.

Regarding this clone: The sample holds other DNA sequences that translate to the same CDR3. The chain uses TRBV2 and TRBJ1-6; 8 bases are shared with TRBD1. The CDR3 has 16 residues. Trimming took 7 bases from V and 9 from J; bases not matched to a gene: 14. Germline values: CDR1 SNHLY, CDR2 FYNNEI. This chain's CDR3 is CASINRAGTGASPLHF. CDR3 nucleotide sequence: TGTGCCAGCATTAATCGAGCCGGGACAGGCGCTTCACCCCTCCACTTT.

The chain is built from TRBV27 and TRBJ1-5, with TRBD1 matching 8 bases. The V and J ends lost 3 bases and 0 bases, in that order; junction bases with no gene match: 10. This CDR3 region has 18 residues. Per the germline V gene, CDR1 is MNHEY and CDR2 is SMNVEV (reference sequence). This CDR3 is CASSLGRGQMDSNQPQHF. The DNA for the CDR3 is TGTGCCAGCAGTTTGGGCAGGGGGCAAATGGATAGCAATCAGCCCCAGCATTTT.